The clone carrying this TCR beta chain is a singleton in its sample. The antigen remains unidentified. The CDR3 sequence is 15 residues long. V lost 4 bases and J lost 5, with 17 bases in between. CDR1 and CDR2 (germline): SGHAT, FQDESV (reference sequence). Produced via immunoSEQ multiplex PCR; TCRdb's table is partial and in-frame only. The table includes 75,000 to 90,000 clones, 75% to 95% detected once. The entry originates in a study of T cell responses to AZD1222 COVID-19 vaccine. Some second doses came at about 4 weeks and others at about 12 weeks; these were pooled. Regarding the study as a whole: Clonal diversity was possibly underestimated, and the donors were mostly white British, with more females. Reports say nearly half of spike-specific TCRs go after unmutated variant regions. There were repertoire samples only from the period after the peak T cell response.

The chain is built from TRBV11-1 and TRBJ1-2; no definite D call. The receptor was isolated from an adult who received the AZD1222 COVID-19 vaccine. The source material was peripheral blood, sampled 28 days after the second AZD1222 dose. The CDR3 spells CASSSSVGSRYGYTF. CDR3 bases: TGTGCCAGCAGCTCCTCGGTCGGTTCAAGGTATGGCTACACCTTC.